This T cell receptor (beta chain) comes out of a study of PD-1 blockade in classical Hodgkin lymphoma. General observations from the study: CD4+ TCR diversity, unlike CD8+, rose significantly by C4D1. Before treatment, TCR diversity in newly diagnosed patients was reportedly lower than in healthy donors. Patients starting nivolumab less than 1 year after ASCT had lower diversity and were excluded from later analyses.

On this clone itself: Its specificity is unknown.

Stated time point: cycle 4 day 1 (C4D1), after less than 7 weeks of nivolumab. All trial patients relapsed after autologous stem cell transplantation. Generated by immunoSEQ multiplex PCR, the TCRdb table keeps only in-frame clones and is missing some. Counted here are some 33,000 clones, around 81% occurring once; the ten biggest clones make up 15% to 20%. Deletions cut 4 bases from V and 6 bases from J, with 15 bases between. Germline V CDR1 and CDR2: SNHLY, FYNNEI. The CDR3 runs 15 residues. The clonotype originates from a human donor with classical Hodgkin lymphoma. The sequencing here drew on peripheral blood mononuclear cells (PBMCs), taken before the fourth cycle of nivolumab. The rearrangement joins TRBV2 to TRBJ1-4; D might be TRBD1 (5 bases). CDR3 DNA: TGTGCCAGCAGTGGACTGGCAGGGACTGATGAAAAACTGTTTTTT. Translated: CASSGLAGTDEKLFF.